This T cell receptor beta chain is drawn from a study of identical twins. Study-wide results and limits: Modelling approaches yielded underestimates of out-of-frame TCR alpha sharing between monozygotic twins. The abundant beta clonotypes from cord blood had fewer insertions, and memory repertoires had none of this.

Carrying unique molecular identifiers, the cDNA also gained a universal primer site through template switching. TCRdb itself ran the 5' RACE reads through MiXCR, one entry per CDR3 protein. The sample records around 250,000 distinct CDR3 sequences, about 13% being singletons. Everyone who gave samples was a healthy Caucasian. As regards this clonotype: Its antigen is unknown.

These same data were also listed under a study on yellow fever vaccine responses in identical twins.

Sequencing used memory (CD45RO+) T cells sorted from blood. This TCR was sampled from a woman aged 18-29 years in good health.

CDR3 amino acids: CSAQTGIGSSYNSPLHF. The DNA of the CDR3 is TGCAGTGCCCAGACAGGGATCGGAAGCTCCTATAATTCACCCCTCCACTTT. The V call is TRBV20-1, the J call TRBJ1-6; 7 bases line up with TRBD1. CDR1 and CDR2 from the germline V gene are DFQATT and SNEGSKA (reference sequence). This CDR3 contains 17 residues. Trimming removed 6 bases from V and 0 bases from J; junction bases left unmatched: 11.